Here is one T cell receptor beta chain with its context. Original processing methods: Nucleated cell number was recorded as an estimate derived from reference gene primer amplification. TCRdb's table, derived via immunoSEQ multiplex PCR, lists solely in-frame clones and lacks some. V, J and clone size derive from that table, while D and trimming were established from the DNA sequence. The sample has roughly 140,000 clones, 75% to 90% seen once. The data originate from a study of blood T cell repertoires in COVID-19. Study in general: Acute-phase and convalescent COVID-19 samples originated in the United States, Italy and Spain.

The CDR3 contains 15 residues. Trimming pared 3 bases from V and 0 bases from J, leaving 12 bases between. Germline CDR1 is SGHTS and CDR2 is YDEGEE. The chain uses TRBV5-8 and TRBJ1-1; TRBD1 is a possible D gene (5 bases). The sequence came from a woman aged 55-69 years with active COVID-19. The sequenced material came from peripheral blood. The CDR3 coding sequence is TGTGCCAGCAGCTCGAGACAGACCATGAACACTGAAGCTTTCTTT. It yields the protein CASSSRQTMNTEAFF.